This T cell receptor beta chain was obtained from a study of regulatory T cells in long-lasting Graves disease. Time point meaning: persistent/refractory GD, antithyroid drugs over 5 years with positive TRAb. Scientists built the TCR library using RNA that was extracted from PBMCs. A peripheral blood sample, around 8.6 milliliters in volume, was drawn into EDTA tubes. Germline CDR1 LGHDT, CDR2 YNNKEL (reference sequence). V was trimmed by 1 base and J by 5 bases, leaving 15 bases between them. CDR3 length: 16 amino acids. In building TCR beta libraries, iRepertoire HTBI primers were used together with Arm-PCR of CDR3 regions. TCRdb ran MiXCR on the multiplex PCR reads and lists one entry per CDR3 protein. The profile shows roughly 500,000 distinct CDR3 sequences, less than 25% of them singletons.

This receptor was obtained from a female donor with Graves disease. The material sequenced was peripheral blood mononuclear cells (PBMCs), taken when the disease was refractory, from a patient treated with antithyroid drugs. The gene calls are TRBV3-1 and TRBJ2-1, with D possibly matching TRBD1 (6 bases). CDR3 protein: CASSQVRGPGDNEQFF. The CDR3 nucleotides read TGTGCCAGCAGCCAAGTACGTGGCCCAGGGGACAATGAGCAGTTCTTC.